This is a list of T cell receptor beta chains from one sample in a study of human T cells and chemical hapten exposure. TCRdb processed the RACE reads anew with MiXCR; each CDR3 protein has one entry. The table lists tens of thousands of distinct CDR3 sequences, about 10% of them singletons. Material: whole blood, obtained in connection with sensitization to the hapten diphenylcyclopropenone (DPC). These receptor sequences come from a woman in her forties or fifties with alopecia areata. Some clones in this sample may be carry-over from other donors' samples. The CDR3 runs from the conserved cysteine through the conserved F or W. The D gene is left open where the match is weak. Rows may omit the clone size; those that give it use once, few, many or a size class.

D: -
V: TRBV30
J: TRBJ1-6
size: -
DNA: TGTGCCTGGAGTGTACGGACGCGTACCGAAATAAATTCACCCCTCCACTTT
CDR3: CAWSVRTRTEINSPLHF

D: TRBD2
V: TRBV7-9
J: TRBJ2-1
size: few
DNA: TGTGCCAGCAGCCCCGGGACTAGCGGTAACAATGAGCAGTTCTTC
CDR3: CASSPGTSGNNEQFF

D: TRBD1
V: TRBV10-1
J: TRBJ1-1
size: -
DNA: TGCGCCAGCAGGTTCATCGGGACAGGGAACACTGAAGCTTTCTTT
CDR3: CASRFIGTGNTEAFF

D: -
V: TRBV29-1
J: TRBJ1-3
size: -
DNA: TGCAGCGTTGAATACCTGCCCAGAAACACCATATATTTT
CDR3: CSVEYLPRNTIYF

D: -
V: TRBV6-2/TRBV6-3
J: TRBJ2-3
size: few
DNA: TGTGCCAGCAAGGGGGGGCTCACAGATACGCAGTATTTT
CDR3: CASKGGLTDTQYF

D: -
V: TRBV7-6
J: TRBJ1-3
size: many
DNA: TGTGCCAGCAGCTCCGAGCTTAAAGGAAACACCATATATTTT
CDR3: CASSSELKGNTIYF

D: TRBD1
V: TRBV18
J: TRBJ1-4
size: many
DNA: TGTGCCAGCTCACCGGGACAGGGGGCGGAAAAACTGTTTTTT
CDR3: CASSPGQGAEKLFF

D: -
V: TRBV7-6
J: TRBJ2-1
size: -
DNA: TGTGTCAGCAGCGCAAACCCCGTCAATGAGCAGTTCTTC
CDR3: CVSSANPVNEQFF

D: TRBD1
V: TRBV11-2
J: TRBJ2-2
size: many
DNA: TGTGCCAGCAGCTTAACGAATATTCAGGGGGTCACCGGGGAGCTGTTTTTT
CDR3: CASSLTNIQGVTGELFF

D: -
V: TRBV7-8
J: TRBJ2-7
size: -
DNA: TGTGCCAGCAGCCCCCTTACGCGGGAGCAGTACTTC
CDR3: CASSPLTREQYF

D: -
V: TRBV27
J: TRBJ1-6
size: few
DNA: TGTGCCAGCAGTTTGTACGGTTTCTATAATTCACCCCTCCACTTT
CDR3: CASSLYGFYNSPLHF

D: -
V: TRBV15
J: TRBJ2-2
size: few
DNA: TGTGCCACCAGGGAGCGGGACACCGGGGAGCTGTTTTTT
CDR3: CATRERDTGELFF

D: -
V: TRBV2
J: TRBJ1-5
size: many
DNA: TGTGCCACCTCGGACGGGAATCAGCCCCAGCATTTT
CDR3: CATSDGNQPQHF

D: -
V: TRBV19
J: TRBJ2-3
size: many
DNA: TGTGCCAGTAGTAACCGGATGGATACGCAGTATTTT
CDR3: CASSNRMDTQYF

D: -
V: TRBV6-1
J: TRBJ2-3
size: few
DNA: TGTGCCAGCAGAGGGTTAGATACGCAGTATTTT
CDR3: CASRGLDTQYF

D: TRBD2
V: TRBV6-6
J: TRBJ2-3
size: few
DNA: TGTGCCAGCAGTTACTCCGTTTTGGTTAGCGGGAGGCTGTACACAGATACGCAGTATTTT
CDR3: CASSYSVLVSGRLYTDTQYF

D: TRBD2
V: TRBV10-2
J: TRBJ2-1
size: -
DNA: TGCGCCAGCAGTGGACTAGCGGGGGCGGGTGAGCAGTTCTTC
CDR3: CASSGLAGAGEQFF

D: -
V: TRBV29-1
J: TRBJ1-4
size: -
DNA: TGCAGCGTTGAAGAATTGGTTTCGGGACACGGTTGGGAAAAACTGTTTTTT
CDR3: CSVEELVSGHGWEKLFF

D: -
V: TRBV5-4
J: TRBJ2-7
size: many
DNA: TGTGCCAGCAGCTTGGCTACGGCCTCGGGGGAGCAGTACTTC
CDR3: CASSLATASGEQYF

D: -
V: TRBV12-3/TRBV12-4
J: TRBJ1-1
size: -
DNA: TGTGCCAGCCGACAAATGGGGGGAATTCACACTGAAGCTTTCTTT
CDR3: CASRQMGGIHTEAFF

D: -
V: TRBV18
J: TRBJ2-1
size: -
DNA: TGTGCCAGCTCACCGTCCCAGGGGCACAATGAGCAGTTCTTC
CDR3: CASSPSQGHNEQFF

D: TRBD1
V: TRBV10-2
J: TRBJ2-5
size: few
DNA: TGCGCCAGCACGGGGGACAGGGGACAAGAGACCCAGTACTTC
CDR3: CASTGDRGQETQYF

D: TRBD1
V: TRBV5-1
J: TRBJ1-1
size: few
DNA: TGCGCCAGCAGCCGGGGACAGTCGGAGATGATGAACACTGAAGCTTTCTTT
CDR3: CASSRGQSEMMNTEAFF

D: TRBD2
V: TRBV7-2
J: TRBJ2-2
size: many
DNA: TGTGCCAGCAGCCTAGAGTTTCTAGCGGGGGGAAACACCGGGGAGCTGTTTTTT
CDR3: CASSLEFLAGGNTGELFF

D: -
V: TRBV28
J: TRBJ2-7
size: many
DNA: TGTGCCAGCACAAGGAGTCAGGTGTCCTACGAGCAGTACTTC
CDR3: CASTRSQVSYEQYF

D: -
V: TRBV6-6
J: TRBJ1-5
size: few
DNA: TGTGCCAGCAGCGACCCTCACAATCAGCCCCAGCATTTT
CDR3: CASSDPHNQPQHF

D: -
V: TRBV20-1
J: TRBJ2-1
size: -
DNA: TGCAGTGCTAGGGCTAGATACTACAATGAGCAGTTCTTC
CDR3: CSARARYYNEQFF

D: -
V: TRBV3-1
J: TRBJ1-2
size: few
DNA: TGTGCCAGCAGCCAAGACGGGCGGGGTCGAAGCTATGGCTACACCTTC
CDR3: CASSQDGRGRSYGYTF

D: -
V: TRBV14
J: TRBJ2-1
size: many
DNA: TGTGCCAGCAGCCAGCAGACCTACAATGAGCAGTTCTTC
CDR3: CASSQQTYNEQFF

D: -
V: TRBV18
J: TRBJ1-1
size: -
DNA: TGTGCCAGCTCACAACTGGACGAGAACACTGAAGCTTTCTTT
CDR3: CASSQLDENTEAFF

D: -
V: TRBV30
J: TRBJ1-4
size: -
DNA: TGTGCCTGGAGTGTACCCGTACAGAAAACTGCAACTAATGAAAAACTGTTTTTT
CDR3: CAWSVPVQKTATNEKLFF

D: -
V: TRBV28
J: TRBJ1-1
size: many
DNA: TGTGCCAGCAAAATGAACACTGAAGCTTTCTTT
CDR3: CASKMNTEAFF

D: -
V: TRBV20-1
J: TRBJ1-1
size: many
DNA: TGCAGTGCTAGAGATTCTGGGAATATGAACACTGAAGCTTTCTTT
CDR3: CSARDSGNMNTEAFF

D: TRBD1
V: TRBV7-9
J: TRBJ1-1
size: few
DNA: TGTGCCAGCAGCCGCCCCCAGGACAGGGGGTACACTGAAGCTTTCTTT
CDR3: CASSRPQDRGYTEAFF

D: -
V: TRBV29-1
J: TRBJ1-1
size: -
DNA: TGCAGCGTTGAACGTGCAGGGCATCTAGGGAACACTGAAGCTTTCTTT
CDR3: CSVERAGHLGNTEAFF

D: -
V: TRBV24-1
J: TRBJ2-3
size: many
DNA: TGTGCCACCAGTGACCGTGGGAATACAGATACGCAGTATTTT
CDR3: CATSDRGNTDTQYF

D: -
V: TRBV2
J: TRBJ2-7
size: few
DNA: TGTGCCAGCAGTAAGGGATACTTTTACGAGCAGTACTTC
CDR3: CASSKGYFYEQYF

D: -
V: TRBV12-3/TRBV12-4
J: TRBJ1-2
size: many
DNA: TGTGCCAGCAGTTTTTCACAGATCGTCGGCTACACCTTC
CDR3: CASSFSQIVGYTF

D: TRBD1
V: TRBV20-1
J: TRBJ1-5
size: -
DNA: TGCAGTGCTGAAAGGACAGGGAGCAATCAGCCCCAGCATTTT
CDR3: CSAERTGSNQPQHF

D: -
V: TRBV29-1
J: TRBJ2-7
size: -
DNA: TGCAGCGTTGGCTTGGGCTATTACGAGCAGTACTTC
CDR3: CSVGLGYYEQYF

D: TRBD1
V: TRBV11-2
J: TRBJ2-2
size: many
DNA: TGTGCCAGCAGCTCCCGGGACAGGGCCACCGGGGAGCTGTTTTTT
CDR3: CASSSRDRATGELFF

D: TRBD1
V: TRBV7-2
J: TRBJ2-7
size: few
DNA: TGTGCCAGCAGCTCAGCCGGGACAGGTTCCTACGAGCAGTACTTC
CDR3: CASSSAGTGSYEQYF

D: -
V: TRBV6-2/TRBV6-3
J: TRBJ2-4
size: -
DNA: TGTGCCAGCAGACAACCCGCCTCTCTAAACATTCAGTACTTC
CDR3: CASRQPASLNIQYF

D: -
V: TRBV3-1
J: TRBJ1-1
size: -
DNA: TGTGCCAGCAGCCAAGATAGTGGACAGCTGAACACTGAAGCTTTCTTT
CDR3: CASSQDSGQLNTEAFF

D: -
V: TRBV7-2
J: TRBJ1-6
size: -
DNA: TGTGCCAGCAGCCCCCTCGGGGGCTCCTATAATTCACCCCTCCACTTT
CDR3: CASSPLGGSYNSPLHF

D: -
V: TRBV19
J: TRBJ2-5
size: many
DNA: TGTGCCAGTAGTATAGCGGGGACCCAACGAGAGACCCAGTACTTC
CDR3: CASSIAGTQRETQYF

D: -
V: TRBV5-4
J: TRBJ2-2
size: many
DNA: TGTGCCAGCAGCTTGGGGCGGGGTAACACCGGGGAGCTGTTTTTT
CDR3: CASSLGRGNTGELFF

D: -
V: TRBV20-1
J: TRBJ1-2
size: few
DNA: TGCAGTGCTGCGTTTGGGGGTCTTAACTATGGCTACACCTTC
CDR3: CSAAFGGLNYGYTF

D: TRBD1
V: TRBV29-1
J: TRBJ2-7
size: -
DNA: TGCAGCGTTGATCTACAGGACAGGGGCACTTACGAGCAGTACTTC
CDR3: CSVDLQDRGTYEQYF

D: -
V: TRBV12-3/TRBV12-4
J: TRBJ2-2
size: -
DNA: TGTGCCAGCAGTGCTCAGGGTACCAGGGAGCTGTTTTTT
CDR3: CASSAQGTRELFF